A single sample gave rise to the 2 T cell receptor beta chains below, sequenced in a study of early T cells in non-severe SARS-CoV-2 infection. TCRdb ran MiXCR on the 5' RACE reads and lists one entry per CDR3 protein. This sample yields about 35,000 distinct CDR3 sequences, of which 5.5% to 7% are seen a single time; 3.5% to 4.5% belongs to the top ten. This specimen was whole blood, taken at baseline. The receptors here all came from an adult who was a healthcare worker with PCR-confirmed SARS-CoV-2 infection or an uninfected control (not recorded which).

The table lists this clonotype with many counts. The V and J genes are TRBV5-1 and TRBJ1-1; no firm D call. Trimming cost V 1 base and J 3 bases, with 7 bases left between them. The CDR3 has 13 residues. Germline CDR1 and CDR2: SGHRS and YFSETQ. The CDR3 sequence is CASSLIGDTEAFF. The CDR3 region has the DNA TGCGCCAGCAGCTTGATTGGTGACACTGAAGCTTTCTTT.

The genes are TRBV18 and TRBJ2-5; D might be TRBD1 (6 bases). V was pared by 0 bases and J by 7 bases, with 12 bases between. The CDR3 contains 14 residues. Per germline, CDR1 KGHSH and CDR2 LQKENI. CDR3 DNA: TGTGCCAGCTCACCACCGGGACACCCAGGGACCCAGTACTTC. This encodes CASSPPGHPGTQYF.